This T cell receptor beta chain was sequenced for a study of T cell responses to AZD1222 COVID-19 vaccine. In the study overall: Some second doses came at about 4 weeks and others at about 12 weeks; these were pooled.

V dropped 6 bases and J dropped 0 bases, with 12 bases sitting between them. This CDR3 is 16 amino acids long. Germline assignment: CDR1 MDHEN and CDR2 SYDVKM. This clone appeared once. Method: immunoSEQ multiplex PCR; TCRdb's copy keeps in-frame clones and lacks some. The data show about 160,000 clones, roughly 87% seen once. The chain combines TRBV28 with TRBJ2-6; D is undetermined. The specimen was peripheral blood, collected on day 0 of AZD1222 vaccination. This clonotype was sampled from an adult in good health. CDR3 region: CASSLLGNSGANVLTF. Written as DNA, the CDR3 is TGTGCCAGCAGCCTGCTTGGGAACTCTGGGGCCAACGTCCTGACTTTC.